This is a list of T cell receptor beta chains from one sample in a study of CD8 T cells in Susac syndrome. TCRdb reprocessed the immunoSEQ multiplex PCR reads via MiXCR and lists one record per CDR3 protein. The sample consists of 150,000 or so distinct CDR3 sequences, 93% of them appearing once. Sequenced input: CD4+ T cells from PBMCs. The receptors originated from a human donor in good health. Each CDR3 is given without its conserved first and last residue.

j_call v_call cdr3_length cdr3_aa
TRBJ2-1 TRBV5-1 13 ASSLEASQYNEQF
TRBJ1-6 TRBV6-6 9 ASRPDLPLH
TRBJ1-6 TRBV4-1 15 ASSQPAGEGYNSPLH
TRBJ1-4 TRBV19 12 ASSTESTNEKLF
TRBJ1-3 TRBV3-1 11 ASGTGYADTIY
TRBJ2-2 TRBV28 8 ASQSGELF
TRBJ2-4 TRBV7-7 11 ASSPTPGSIQY
TRBJ1-2 TRBV29-1 12 SAPSTRGVYGYT
TRBJ2-5 TRBV3-1 12 ASSQGLALETQY
TRBJ2-1 TRBV7-9 14 ASSLEVGGAYNEQF
TRBJ1-1 TRBV7-2 12 ASSTRQGSTEAF
TRBJ2-5 TRBV10-3 13 AISESRGPQETQY
TRBJ2-6 TRBV2 11 ASRSEGANVLT
TRBJ1-5 TRBV24-1 11 ATSRDSNQPQH
TRBJ1-1 TRBV12-3/TRBV12-4 12 ASSLEGGGTEAF
TRBJ1-2 TRBV7-9 13 ASSTGQGVGYGYT
TRBJ1-1 TRBV2 11 ASRGTDNTEAF
TRBJ2-3 TRBV18 11 ASSPSVTDTQY
TRBJ2-3 TRBV12-3/TRBV12-4 10 ASSFRWDRSY
TRBJ1-1 TRBV9 13 ASSGRGGPNTEAF
TRBJ1-1 TRBV7-6 12 ASSLEEGRTEAF
TRBJ1-2 TRBV6-2/TRBV6-3 13 ASSYTAQGRYGYT
TRBJ2-1 TRBV12-3/TRBV12-4 10 ASSLVEVEQF
TRBJ2-7 TRBV9 12 ASSPPGGFHEQY
TRBJ1-2 TRBV7-8 12 ASSLVEGRVGYT
TRBJ1-5 TRBV2 9 ASSLDQPQH
TRBJ1-1 TRBV6-5 11 ASSYWENTEAF
TRBJ2-3 TRBV29-1 10 SVVTGADTQY